Presented here are 25 T cell receptor beta chains from one specimen sequenced in a study of CD8+CD57+ T cells in acquired aplastic anemia. The TCR beta profiling, which covered VDJ combination and CDR3 sequence, was carried out using genomic DNA as the template. Using its own MiXCR run on the reads, TCRdb lists one record per CDR3 protein. Found here are some 170,000 distinct CDR3 sequences, about 60% of them singletons; the top ten hold approximately 46%. Before being chosen for sequencing, patients had shown CD8+CD57+ cell expansion by flow cytometry. The sequenced sample was sorted CD4+, CD8+, or CD8+CD57+ T cells (not recorded which) from PBMCs. Every receptor here comes from a human donor with aplastic anemia.

The V gene is TRBV7-9, the J gene TRBJ1-2, with 7 bases that match TRBD1. V lost 2 bases, J lost 2 bases, and 2 bases stayed unmatched. The length of the CDR3 is 14 residues. Germline-derived CDR1 and CDR2 are SEHNR and FQNEAQ (reference sequence). The CDR3 spells CASSLLQGNYGYTF. The DNA of the CDR3 is TGTGCCAGCAGCTTATTACAGGGGAACTATGGCTACACCTTC.

As regards this clonotype: The junction and the germline gene differ at one end; a read error may be behind it. V usage is TRBV7-2 and J usage is TRBJ2-6; no definite D call. Germline values: CDR1 SGHTA, CDR2 FQGNSA. The CDR3 runs to 16 residues. CDR3 sequence: CASSLEGQAGANVLTF. CDR3 DNA sequence: TGTGCCAGCAGCTTAGAAGGGCAGGCTGGAGCCAACGTCCTGACTTTC.

The V call is TRBV14, the J call TRBJ1-6; 7 bases align to TRBD1. Germline V gene data show CDR1 as SGHDN and CDR2 as FVKESK. V shed 1 base and J 6 bases; nucleotides not matched to a gene: 12. CDR3 length: 18 amino acids. The CDR3 loop reads CASSQVGGARGGNSPLHF. In nucleotides, the CDR3 is TGTGCCAGCAGCCAAGTAGGAGGGGCCAGGGGGGGTAATTCACCCCTCCACTTT. Variable domain in full (rest from reference TRBV14 and TRBJ1-6): EAGVTQFPSHSVIEKGQTVTLRCDPISGHDNLYWYRRVMGKEIKFLLHFVKESKQDESGMPNNRFLAERTGGTYSTLKVQPAELEDSGVYFCASSQVGGARGGNSPLHFGNGTRLTVT.

The genes are TRBV7-2 and TRBJ1-5; D uncertain. The V gene's germline CDR1 is SGHTA and CDR2 FQGNSA. The V and J ends lost 0 bases and 6 bases respectively, with 9 bases between them. CDR3 size: 14 residues. DNA of the CDR3: TGTGCCAGCAGCTTAGCGGCCGGGGTTCAGCCCCAGCATTTT. Translation gives CASSLAAGVQPQHF.

This chain uses TRBV24-1 with TRBJ2-1, with a possible D match to TRBD2 (6 bases). Germline V gives CDR1 KGHDR, CDR2 SFDVKD. The CDR3 is 13 residues long. The V gene lost 4 bases and the J gene lost 7 bases, with 10 bases spanning the gap. CDR3 loop: CATSDPLANEQFF. The CDR3, as DNA: TGTGCCACCAGTGACCCACTAGCAAATGAGCAGTTCTTC.

This clonotype occurred many times. This sequence joins TRBV11-2 and TRBJ2-3; the D call may be TRBD1 or TRBD2 (5 bases each). Trimming left V 0 bases short and J 4 bases short, with 11 bases between. Germline-derived CDR1 and CDR2 are SGHAT and FQNNGV. The CDR3 loop spans 15 amino acids. CDR3 loop: CASSLETQGADTQYF. Written as DNA, the CDR3 is TGTGCCAGCAGCTTAGAAACGCAGGGAGCAGATACGCAGTATTTT.

This clonotype has at least ten counts. V usage is TRBV13 and J usage is TRBJ1-2; perhaps TRBD1 as D (5 bases). The CDR3 length is 14 residues. From germline, CDR1 is PRHDT and CDR2 FYEKMQ (reference sequence). Trimming took off 3 bases at V and 5 bases at J, with 13 bases between the two ends. CDR3 DNA sequence: TGTGCCAGCAGCTTCCGGGGGGAGAGGTATGGCTACACCTTC. Its protein is CASSFRGERYGYTF.

The chain links TRBV24-1 to TRBJ2-1; D not certain. Trimming pared 4 bases from V and 5 bases from J, leaving 17 bases between. The V gene's germline CDR1 is KGHDR and CDR2 SFDVKD. This CDR3 has 16 residues. The CDR3 nucleotides read TGTGCCACCAGTGAGCCGCGAGGCGCGACCCACAATGAGCAGTTCTTC. Amino acids: CATSEPRGATHNEQFF.

This clonotype was found a few times. This rearrangement joins TRBV20-1 to TRBJ1-1, with 8 positions matching TRBD1. Trimming removed 1 base from V and 4 bases from J; junction bases left unmatched: 8. The CDR3 sequence is 15 residues long. Germline values: CDR1 DFQATT, CDR2 SNEGSKA (reference sequence). This chain's CDR3 is CSARAQGQVITEAFF. CDR3 sequence (DNA): TGCAGTGCTAGAGCCCAGGGACAGGTCATCACTGAAGCTTTCTTT.

This clonotype was counted ten times or more. J is TRBJ1-5 and V is TRBV5-1, with D hard to call. CDR1 and CDR2 from the germline V gene are SGHRS and YFSETQ. V lost 4 bases, J lost 4 bases, and 15 bases lay in between. The CDR3 runs 15 residues. The CDR3 reads CASSPAGLQNQPQHF. The CDR3 nucleotides read TGCGCCAGCAGCCCCGCGGGGTTGCAAAATCAGCCCCAGCATTTT.

As to this clonotype: Germline and junction disagree at one end, which may indicate a read error. The rearrangement joins TRBV6-1 to TRBJ2-3; no clear D gene. CDR1 and CDR2 (germline): MNHNS, SASEGT. The CDR3 is 11 amino acids. The CDR3 protein is CAGSPKDTQYF. The CDR3 DNA follows: TGTGCCGGCAGTCCAAAAGATACGCAGTATTTT.

The chain is built from TRBV7-9 and TRBJ1-4; D possibly corresponds to TRBD1 (6 bases). Between the trimmed V and J ends, which lost 4 bases and 9 bases, there was a span of 15 bases. This CDR3 has 14 residues. Germline CDR1 and CDR2: SEHNR and FQNEAQ (reference sequence). In DNA, the CDR3 is TGTGCCAGCAGCTCGGAGGGGGGATTGAAAAAACTGTTTTTT. Its translation is CASSSEGGLKKLFF.

Only one count was recorded for this clonotype. The rearrangement links TRBV7-9 to TRBJ1-1, with D uncertain. Germline CDR1 is SEHNR and CDR2 is FQNEAQ (reference sequence). Deletions cut 2 bases from V and 0 bases from J, with 10 bases between. The CDR3 spans 15 residues. CDR3 protein: CASSLTQQMNTEAFF. CDR3 nucleotides: TGTGCCAGCAGCTTAACTCAACAAATGAACACTGAAGCTTTCTTT.

The chain uses TRBV14 and TRBJ2-3, with D hard to call. Germline V gene sequence: CDR1 SGHDN, CDR2 FVKESK. The length of the CDR3 is 15 residues. The V end lost 3 bases, the J end lost 3 bases, and 13 bases lay between the germline ends. The CDR3 region is CASSQEPPTTDTQYF. The CDR3 DNA reads as TGTGCCAGCAGCCAGGAACCACCAACGACAGATACGCAGTATTTT.

This chain connects TRBV2 to TRBJ1-2; D gene ambiguous. This CDR3 has 13 residues. Germline V gene lookup returns CDR1 SNHLY and CDR2 FYNNEI. The V and J ends lost 7 bases and 4 bases respectively, with 13 bases between them. CDR3 residues: CASKAQILYGYTF. The CDR3 DNA follows: TGTGCCAGCAAGGCACAGATACTCTATGGCTACACCTTC.

V gene TRBV2 combines with J gene TRBJ1-5, with 7 bases fitting TRBD1. Germline CDR1 is SNHLY and CDR2 is FYNNEI. Trimming took 6 bases from V and 3 from J; bases not matched to a gene: 5. The CDR3 contains 14 residues. The CDR3 nucleotides are TGTGCCAGCAGCTACAGGGGTTACAATCAGCCCCAGCATTTT. Protein sequence: CASSYRGYNQPQHF.

This clonotype appeared a few times. The chain joins TRBV19 to TRBJ1-5; D gene unclear. V lost 7 bases and J lost 5, with 15 bases in between. CDR1 is LNHDA and CDR2 is SQIVND in the germline V gene (reference sequence). The CDR3 is 14 residues long. CDR3 protein: CASNTGEWDQPQHF. DNA of the CDR3: TGTGCCAGTAACACGGGAGAGTGGGATCAGCCCCAGCATTTT.

The genes are TRBV28 and TRBJ2-7, with 12 bases matching TRBD2. Per the germline V gene, CDR1 is MDHEN and CDR2 is SYDVKM. The CDR3 loop spans 12 amino acids. The V gene end was trimmed by 9 bases and the J gene end by 3 bases; junction bases not matched to a gene: 0. The CDR3 sequence is CARTSGSYEQYF. In nucleotides, the CDR3 is TGTGCCAGGACTAGCGGGAGCTACGAGCAGTACTTC. The variable domain in full, completed from reference TRBV28 and TRBJ2-7, reads DVKVTQSSRYLVKRTGEKVFLECVQDMDHENMFWYRQDPGLGLRLIYFSYDVKMKEKGDIPEGYSVSREKKERFSLILESASTNQTSMYLCARTSGSYEQYFGPGTRLTVT.

Concerning this clonotype: With a much larger clone just one base away, this may be a read error. The chain joins TRBV6-5 to TRBJ1-6, with D unclear. Gene TRBJ1-5 matches the end of the DNA better, so the J call may be wrong. Germline loops: CDR1 MNHEY, CDR2 SVGAGI. This CDR3 is built from 13 residues. The CDR3 DNA reads as TGTGCCAGCAGTATGAATGGCAATCAGCCCCAGCATTTT. Its translation is CASSMNGNQPQHF.

A few counts support this clonotype. The CDR3 sequence is CASSQDNRYEQYF. The CDR3, as DNA: TGTGCCAGCAGCCAGGACAACCGCTACGAGCAGTACTTC. The chain joins TRBV7-9 to TRBJ2-7, with D possibly TRBD1 on 5 matching bases. The ends were cut back, 5 bases at V and 3 bases at J, with 11 bases in the middle. The CDR3 extends over 13 amino acids. Germline CDR1 is SEHNR and CDR2 is FQNEAQ (reference sequence).

The genes are TRBV12-3 or TRBV12-4 and TRBJ2-7, with D possibly being TRBD2 (5 bases). V dropped 3 bases and J dropped 1 base, with 13 bases sitting between them. The CDR3 runs to 15 residues. CDR3 loop: CASSLERMSSYEQYF. As DNA, the CDR3 is TGTGCCAGCAGTTTGGAGCGGATGTCTTCCTACGAGCAGTACTTC.

The chain uses TRBV20-1 and TRBJ2-7; a weak D match, TRBD2 (5 bases). The germline V gene has CDR1 DFQATT and CDR2 SNEGSKA (reference sequence). The CDR3 contains 15 residues. V was shortened by 1 base and J by 2 bases, with 15 bases between the two germline ends. The DNA for the CDR3 is TGCAGTGCTAGAGTCCCGACTATTTTCGCCTACGAGCAGTACTTC. Residues: CSARVPTIFAYEQYF.

V gene TRBV29-1 combines with J gene TRBJ2-1; D is possibly TRBD2 (6 bases). V lost 6 bases and J 1 base, leaving 10 bases between the germline ends. CDR3 length: 13 residues. Germline V gene sequence: CDR1 SQVTM, CDR2 ANQGSEA. DNA of the CDR3: TGCAGCGTACCGGGGGTGTCCTACAATGAGCAGTTCTTC. It specifies CSVPGVSYNEQFF.

This clonotype was found once. The J gene is TRBJ2-1, the V gene TRBV10-3; the match to TRBD2 covers 10 bases. The junction had 6 bases not matched to a gene; V was cut back by 6 bases and J by 7 bases. The germline gives CDR1 ENHRY, CDR2 SYGVKD. CDR3 length equals 14 residues. The CDR3 protein is CAISDGLADNEQFF. CDR3 nucleotides: TGTGCCATCAGCGACGGACTAGCGGATAATGAGCAGTTCTTC.

This clonotype has a count of ten or more. The genes are TRBV4-1 and TRBJ1-2; 10 bases map to TRBD1. J gave up 6 bases and V 2 bases, and 6 bases lay outside the gene matches. The CDR3 loop spans 15 amino acids. Germline V CDR1 and CDR2: MGHRA, YSYEKL. In nucleotides, the CDR3 is TGCGCCAGCAGCCAACCCAGGGACAGGGGAAATGGCTACACCTTC. It encodes CASSQPRDRGNGYTF.